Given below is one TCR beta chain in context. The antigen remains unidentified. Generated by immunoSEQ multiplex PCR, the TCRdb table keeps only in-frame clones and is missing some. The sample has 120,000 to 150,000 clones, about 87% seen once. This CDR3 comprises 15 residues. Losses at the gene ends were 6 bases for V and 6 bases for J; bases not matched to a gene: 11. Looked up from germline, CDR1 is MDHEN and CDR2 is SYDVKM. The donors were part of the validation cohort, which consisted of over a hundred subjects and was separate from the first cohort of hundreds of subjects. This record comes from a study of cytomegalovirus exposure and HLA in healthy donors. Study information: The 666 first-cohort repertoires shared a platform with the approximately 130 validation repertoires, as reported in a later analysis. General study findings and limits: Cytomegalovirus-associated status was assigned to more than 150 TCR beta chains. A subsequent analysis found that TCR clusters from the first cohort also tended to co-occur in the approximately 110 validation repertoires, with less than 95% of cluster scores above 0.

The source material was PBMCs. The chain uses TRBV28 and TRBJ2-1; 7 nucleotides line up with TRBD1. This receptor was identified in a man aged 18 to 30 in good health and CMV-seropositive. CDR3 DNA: TGTGCCAGCAGCTCCACCGGGACAGAGATCAATGAGCAGTTCTTC. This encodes CASSSTGTEINEQFF.